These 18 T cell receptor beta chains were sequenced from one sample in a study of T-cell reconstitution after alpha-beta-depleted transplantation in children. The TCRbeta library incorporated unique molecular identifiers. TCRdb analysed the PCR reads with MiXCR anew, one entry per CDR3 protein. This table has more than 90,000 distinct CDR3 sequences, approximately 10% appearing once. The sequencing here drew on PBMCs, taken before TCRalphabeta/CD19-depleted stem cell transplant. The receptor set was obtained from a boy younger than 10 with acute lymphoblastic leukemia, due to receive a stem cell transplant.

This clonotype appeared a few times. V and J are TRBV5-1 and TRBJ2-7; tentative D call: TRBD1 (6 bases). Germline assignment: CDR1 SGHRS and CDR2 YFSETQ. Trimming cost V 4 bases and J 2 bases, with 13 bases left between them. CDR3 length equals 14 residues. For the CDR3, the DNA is TGCGCCAGCAGCGGTAAACAGGGAGCCTACGAGCAGTACTTC. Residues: CASSGKQGAYEQYF.

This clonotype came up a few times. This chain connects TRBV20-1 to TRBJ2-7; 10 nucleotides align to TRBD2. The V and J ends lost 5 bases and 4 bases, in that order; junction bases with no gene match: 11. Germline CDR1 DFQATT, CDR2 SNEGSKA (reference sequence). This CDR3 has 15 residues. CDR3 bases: TGCAGTGCTCCCGACAGGACTAGCGGATATTACGAGCAGTACTTC. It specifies CSAPDRTSGYYEQYF.

The CDR3 is CASGPGAGGTQYF. CDR3 sequence (DNA): TGTGCTAGTGGTCCTGGGGCCGGGGGTACGCAGTATTTT. This chain uses TRBV12-5 with TRBJ2-3; the D gene is possibly TRBD2 (6 bases). The ends were cut back, 5 bases at V and 8 bases at J, with 14 bases in the middle. This CDR3 contains 13 residues. The germline CDR1 and CDR2 sequences are LGHNT and FRNRAP.

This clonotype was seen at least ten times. CDR3 sequence (DNA): TGTGCCAGCAGTCCCATGAGGGACCAAAATGAAAAACTGTTTTTT. Amino acids: CASSPMRDQNEKLFF. This chain uses TRBV12-3 or TRBV12-4 with TRBJ1-4; maybe TRBD1 (5 bases). The CDR3 consists of 15 residues. Trimming took 5 bases from V and 5 from J, leaving 15 bases between them.

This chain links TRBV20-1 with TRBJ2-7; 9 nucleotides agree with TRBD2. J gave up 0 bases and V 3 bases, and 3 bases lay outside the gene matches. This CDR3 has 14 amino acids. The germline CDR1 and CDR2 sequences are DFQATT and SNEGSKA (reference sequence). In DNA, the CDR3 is TGCAGTGCTAGCCCTAGCGGGAACTCCTACGAGCAGTACTTC. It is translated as CSASPSGNSYEQYF.

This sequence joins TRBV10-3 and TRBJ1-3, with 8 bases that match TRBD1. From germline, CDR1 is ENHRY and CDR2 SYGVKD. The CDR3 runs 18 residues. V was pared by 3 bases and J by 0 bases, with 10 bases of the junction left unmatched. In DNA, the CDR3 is TGTGCCATCAGTGAAAGGACAGGGAGGACCAACTCTGGAAACACCATATATTTT. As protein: CAISERTGRTNSGNTIYF.

CDR3 loop: CASSPQAGSYEQYF. In nucleotides, the CDR3 is TGTGCCAGCAGTCCCCAGGCAGGGAGCTACGAGCAGTACTTC. The V and J genes are TRBV28 and TRBJ2-7; D possibly uses TRBD1 or TRBD2 (5 bases each). Germline CDR1 MDHEN, CDR2 SYDVKM. V lost 5 bases and J lost 3, with 14 bases in between. The CDR3 runs 14 residues.

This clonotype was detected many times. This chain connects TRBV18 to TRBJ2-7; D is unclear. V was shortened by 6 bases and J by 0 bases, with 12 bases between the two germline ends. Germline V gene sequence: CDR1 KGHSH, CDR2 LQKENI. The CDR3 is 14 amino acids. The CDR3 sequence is CASSSTDVSYEQYF. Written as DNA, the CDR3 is TGTGCCAGCTCCTCAACGGACGTCTCCTACGAGCAGTACTTC.

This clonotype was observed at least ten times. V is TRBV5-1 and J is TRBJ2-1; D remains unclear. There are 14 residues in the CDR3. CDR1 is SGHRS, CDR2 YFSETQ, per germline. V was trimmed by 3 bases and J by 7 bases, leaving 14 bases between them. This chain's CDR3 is CASSSTWIGNEQFF. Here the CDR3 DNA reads TGCGCCAGCAGCTCAACATGGATCGGAAATGAGCAGTTCTTC.

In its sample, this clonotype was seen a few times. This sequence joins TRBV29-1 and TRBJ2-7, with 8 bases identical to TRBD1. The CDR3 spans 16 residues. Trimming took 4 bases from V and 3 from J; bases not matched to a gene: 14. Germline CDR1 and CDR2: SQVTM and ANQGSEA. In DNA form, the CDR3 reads TGCAGCGTTGTCGGGCCCGGGACAGGCCTCTTCTACGAGCAGTACTTC. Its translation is CSVVGPGTGLFYEQYF.

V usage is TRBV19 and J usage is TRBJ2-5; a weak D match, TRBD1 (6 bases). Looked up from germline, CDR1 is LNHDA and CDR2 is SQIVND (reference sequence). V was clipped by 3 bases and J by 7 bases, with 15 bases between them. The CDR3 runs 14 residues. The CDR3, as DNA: TGTGCCAGTAGTATCCAGACAGGTGCAGGGACCCAGTACTTC. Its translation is CASSIQTGAGTQYF.

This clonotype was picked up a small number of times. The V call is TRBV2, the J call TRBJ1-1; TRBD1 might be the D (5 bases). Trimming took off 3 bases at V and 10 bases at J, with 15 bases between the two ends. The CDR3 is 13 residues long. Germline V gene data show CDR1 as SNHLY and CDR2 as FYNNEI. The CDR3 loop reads CASSDLLQGAAFF. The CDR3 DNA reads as TGTGCCAGCAGTGACCTTTTGCAGGGTGCAGCTTTCTTT.

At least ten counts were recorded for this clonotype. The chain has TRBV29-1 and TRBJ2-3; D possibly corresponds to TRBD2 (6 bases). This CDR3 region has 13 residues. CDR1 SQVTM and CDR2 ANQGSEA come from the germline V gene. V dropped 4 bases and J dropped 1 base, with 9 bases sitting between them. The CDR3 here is CSVGSSGTDTQYF. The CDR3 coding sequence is TGCAGCGTTGGATCTAGCGGCACAGATACGCAGTATTTT.

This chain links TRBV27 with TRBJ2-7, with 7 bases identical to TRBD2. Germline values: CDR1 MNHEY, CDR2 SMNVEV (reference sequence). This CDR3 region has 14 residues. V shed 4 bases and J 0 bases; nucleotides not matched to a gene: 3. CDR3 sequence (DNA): TGTGCCAGCAGTTACGGGAGGAACTCCTACGAGCAGTACTTC. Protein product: CASSYGRNSYEQYF.

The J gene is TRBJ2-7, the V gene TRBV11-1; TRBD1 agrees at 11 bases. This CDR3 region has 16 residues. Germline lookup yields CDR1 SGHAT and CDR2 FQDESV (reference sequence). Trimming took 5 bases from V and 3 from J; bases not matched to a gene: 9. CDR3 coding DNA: TGTGCCAGCAGCCTAGAGGACAGGGGGCCCTTCTACGAGCAGTACTTC. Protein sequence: CASSLEDRGPFYEQYF.

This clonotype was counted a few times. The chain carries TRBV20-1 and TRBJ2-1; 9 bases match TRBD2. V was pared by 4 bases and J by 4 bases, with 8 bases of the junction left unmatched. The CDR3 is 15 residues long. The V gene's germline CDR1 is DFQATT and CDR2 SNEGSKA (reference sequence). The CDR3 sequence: CSATGGRGSYNEQFF. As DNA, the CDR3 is TGCAGTGCTACGGGCGGGAGGGGATCATACAATGAGCAGTTCTTC.

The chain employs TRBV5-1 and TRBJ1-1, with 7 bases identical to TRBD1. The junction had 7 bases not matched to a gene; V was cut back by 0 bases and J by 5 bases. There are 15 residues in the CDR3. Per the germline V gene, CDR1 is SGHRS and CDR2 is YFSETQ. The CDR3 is CASSLGTGVGTEAFF. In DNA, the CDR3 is TGCGCCAGCAGCTTGGGGACAGGCGTGGGAACTGAAGCTTTCTTT.

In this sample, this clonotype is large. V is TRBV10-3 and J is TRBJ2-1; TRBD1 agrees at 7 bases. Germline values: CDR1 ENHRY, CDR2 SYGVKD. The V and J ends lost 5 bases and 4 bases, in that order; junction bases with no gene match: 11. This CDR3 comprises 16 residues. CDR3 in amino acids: CAISPGEGAPYNEQFF. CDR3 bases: TGTGCCATCAGTCCAGGAGAGGGGGCTCCATACAATGAGCAGTTCTTC.